This TCR beta chain derives from a study of T-cell reconstitution after alpha-beta-depleted transplantation in children. A library of TCRbeta sequences, prepared with unique molecular identifiers, was generated. One entry per CDR3 protein results from TCRdb running MiXCR on the PCR reads. The sample has more than 200,000 distinct CDR3 sequences; 9.7% are singletons. This clonotype was seen at least ten times. Germline CDR1 reads LNHNV; CDR2 reads YYDKDF (reference sequence). The CDR3 has 14 amino acids. V was shortened by 1 base and J by 0 bases, with 6 bases between the two germline ends. This receptor was taken from a human donor who donated a stem cell graft to a child with SCID. The material sequenced was PBMCs from the stem cell graft donor, taken from the stem cell graft. This chain connects TRBV15 to TRBJ2-5; D uncertain. In DNA form, the CDR3 reads TGTGCCACCAGCAGAGTAACCAACCAAGAGACCCAGTACTTC. Residues: CATSRVTNQETQYF. Looking up the rest from reference TRBV15 and TRBJ2-5 gives the full variable domain: DAMVIQNPRYQVTQFGKPVTLSCSQTLNHNVMYWYQQKSSQAPKLLFHYYDKDFNNEADTPDNFQSRRPNTSFCFLDIRSPGLGDTAMYLCATSRVTNQETQYFGPGTRLLVL.